These 27 T cell receptor beta chains were all obtained from the same sample, sequenced in a study of cytomegalovirus exposure and HLA in healthy donors. PCR primers comprised 60 Vbeta and 13 Jbeta primers. This table comes from immunoSEQ multiplex PCR, and its TCRdb copy is limited to in-frame clones, with some not included. The sample shows approximately 89,000 clones, 85% of them seen only once. Source material: PBMCs. The receptors were gathered from a man aged 35 to 55 in good health and CMV-seropositive.

This chain joins TRBV5-5 and TRBJ1-1, with D possibly matching TRBD1 (5 bases). The CDR3 totals 15 residues. V gave up 0 bases and J gave up 5 bases, with 14 bases separating them. Looked up from germline, CDR1 is SGHKS and CDR2 is YYEKEE (reference sequence). This CDR3 is CASSLEQGAGTEAFF. As DNA, the CDR3 is TGTGCCAGCAGCTTGGAGCAGGGTGCAGGAACTGAAGCTTTCTTT.

This chain connects TRBV6-5 to TRBJ2-5, with D possibly TRBD2 on 5 matching bases. The CDR3 contains 15 residues. Germline assignment: CDR1 MNHEY and CDR2 SVGAGI. V shed 7 bases and J shed 1 base, with 16 bases lying between them. CDR3 sequence reads: CASTRFGVSQETQYF. The CDR3 DNA reads as TGTGCCAGCACCCGATTCGGGGTCTCCCAAGAGACCCAGTACTTC.

The J gene is TRBJ2-7, the V gene TRBV28; D might be TRBD2 (6 bases). V was pared by 8 bases and J by 2 bases, with 13 bases between. This CDR3 comprises 13 residues. The V gene's germline CDR1 is MDHEN and CDR2 SYDVKM. The CDR3: CASRLVSTYEQYF. The CDR3 DNA sequence: TGTGCCAGCCGACTAGTGAGTACCTACGAGCAGTACTTC. The whole variable domain, filled in from reference TRBV28 and TRBJ2-7, reads DVKVTQSSRYLVKRTGEKVFLECVQDMDHENMFWYRQDPGLGLRLIYFSYDVKMKEKGDIPEGYSVSREKKERFSLILESASTNQTSMYLCASRLVSTYEQYFGPGTRLTVT.

The chain is built from TRBV6-5 and TRBJ1-2; the D gene is possibly TRBD1 (6 bases). Germline CDR1 reads MNHEY; CDR2 reads SVGAGI. The CDR3 contains 15 residues. The V end was cut by 0 bases, the J end by 4 bases, with 12 bases between. CDR3 protein: CASSYSAGQPYGYTF. In nucleotides, the CDR3 is TGTGCCAGCAGTTACTCGGCCGGACAGCCCTATGGCTACACCTTC.

The V call is TRBV19, the J call TRBJ1-2; 11 bases are shared with TRBD1. The CDR3 is 15 amino acids. From germline, CDR1 is LNHDA and CDR2 SQIVND (reference sequence). The junction had 8 bases not matched to a gene; V was cut back by 5 bases and J by 6 bases. The CDR3 DNA reads as TGTGCCAGTAGTGGACAGGGGGCTAGACTAGATGGCTACACCTTC. Protein sequence: CASSGQGARLDGYTF.

This clone was detected only a few times. The chain employs TRBV7-9 and TRBJ1-2; 7 nucleotides line up with TRBD1. Germline CDR1 SEHNR, CDR2 FQNEAQ (reference sequence). The CDR3 runs to 13 residues. The V gene end was trimmed by 3 bases and the J gene end by 8 bases; junction bases not matched to a gene: 6. The CDR3 is CASSFRQGDGYTF. The CDR3 nucleotides are TGTGCCAGCAGCTTTCGACAGGGAGACGGCTACACCTTC.

The rearrangement uses TRBV7-3 and TRBJ2-2; 11 bases fit TRBD2. Unmatched junction bases numbered 3, after V lost 4 bases and J lost 5 bases. This CDR3 has 15 amino acids. Germline values: CDR1 SGHTA, CDR2 FQGTGA. The CDR3 nucleotides are TGTGCCAGCAGCTCCGTAGCGGGGGGGACCGGGGAGCTGTTTTTT. Translated, it gives CASSSVAGGTGELFF. Variable domain in full (rest from reference TRBV7-3 and TRBJ2-2): GAGVSQTPSNKVTEKGKYVELRCDPISGHTALYWYRQSLGQGPEFLIYFQGTGAADDSGLPNDRFFAVRPEGSVSTLKIQRTERGDSAVYLCASSSVAGGTGELFFGEGSRLTVL.

The rearrangement links TRBV19 to TRBJ1-1; 9 bases match TRBD1. Germline CDR1 LNHDA, CDR2 SQIVND (reference sequence). The CDR3 loop spans 15 amino acids. The CDR3 region is CASTGGDILNTEAFF. CDR3 nucleotides: TGTGCTTCGACAGGGGGAGACATCTTGAACACTGAAGCTTTCTTT.

J is TRBJ2-5 and V is TRBV7-9; the match to TRBD2 covers 11 bases. The CDR3 contains 15 residues. Germline V CDR1 and CDR2: SEHNR, FQNEAQ (reference sequence). J lost 4 bases, V lost 0 bases, and 1 base had no gene match. The CDR3 reads CASSLAGLAAETQYF. The CDR3 nucleotides are TGTGCCAGCAGCTTAGCGGGACTAGCGGCAGAGACCCAGTACTTC.

The V gene is TRBV5-1, the J gene TRBJ2-2, with a possible D match to TRBD2 (5 bases). Germline V gene data show CDR1 as SGHRS and CDR2 as YFSETQ. The V end lost 4 bases, the J end lost 7 bases, and 11 bases lay between the germline ends. The CDR3 runs to 13 residues. This chain's CDR3 is CASSKEVHGELFF. CDR3 in DNA: TGCGCCAGCAGCAAGGAGGTGCACGGGGAGCTGTTTTTT.

The chain links TRBV15 to TRBJ2-1; 13 bases line up with TRBD2. The V segment lost 9 bases and the J segment 4 bases; nucleotides outside the gene matches: 6. CDR1 is LNHNV and CDR2 is YYDKDF in the germline V gene (reference sequence). The CDR3 spans 15 residues. CDR3 amino acids: CATRLAGGRYNEQFF. For the CDR3, the DNA is TGTGCCACGCGACTAGCGGGGGGTCGGTACAATGAGCAGTTCTTC.

The chain has TRBV2 and TRBJ2-7; 14 positions match TRBD2. From germline, CDR1 is SNHLY and CDR2 FYNNEI. The CDR3 has 18 amino acids. The V and J ends lost 6 bases and 2 bases, in that order; junction bases with no gene match: 12. CDR3 in amino acids: CASSARRTSGGNPYEQYF. In nucleotides, the CDR3 is TGTGCCAGCAGCGCGCGCCGGACTAGCGGGGGGAATCCCTACGAGCAGTACTTC.

The chain recombines TRBV9 with TRBJ2-1; D perhaps matches TRBD2 (6 bases). CDR3 length: 15 amino acids. Germline V gives CDR1 SGDLS, CDR2 YYNGEE. Trimming pared 1 base from V and 4 bases from J, leaving 12 bases between. The CDR3 region is CASSVTGAGYNEQFF. The CDR3 coding sequence is TGTGCCAGCAGCGTAACGGGAGCTGGTTACAATGAGCAGTTCTTC.

Turning to this clone: This same CDR3 is encoded by further DNA sequences in the sample. This chain uses TRBV19 with TRBJ2-7; 8 bases are a match to TRBD2. Germline values: CDR1 LNHDA, CDR2 SQIVND (reference sequence). V lost 2 bases and J lost 0; bases outside the gene matches: 3. This CDR3 is built from 15 residues. As DNA, the CDR3 is TGTGCCAGTAGTATAACAAGCGGGAGCTCCTACGAGCAGTACTTC. The encoded protein is CASSITSGSSYEQYF.

The rearrangement uses TRBV6-1 and TRBJ2-7; TRBD2 is a possible D gene (6 bases). Trimming pared 7 bases from V and 0 bases from J, leaving 16 bases between. The germline V gene encodes CDR1 MNHNS and CDR2 SASEGT. The CDR3 has 15 residues. The CDR3 loop is CASTGGAGSSYEQYF. The CDR3 region has the DNA TGTGCCAGCACCGGAGGGGCGGGGAGCTCCTACGAGCAGTACTTC.

The chain couples TRBV5-1 to TRBJ1-4; the match to TRBD1 covers 7 bases. Per germline, CDR1 SGHRS and CDR2 YFSETQ. The CDR3 spans 15 residues. V was clipped by 4 bases and J by 5 bases; unmatched bases: 8. The CDR3 coding sequence is TGCGCCAGCAGCCGCAGGGACAGCCAAAATGAAAAACTGTTTTTT. Amino acid sequence: CASSRRDSQNEKLFF.

V gene TRBV21-1 combines with J gene TRBJ1-5. TRBV21-1 is termed a pseudogene. The CDR3 is made up of 14 amino acids. This CDR3 reads CASSKLGGSKVRHF. The CDR3 DNA is TGTGCCAGCAGCAAACTCGGAGGGTCTAAAGTCAGGCATTTT.

The table lists this clone with a few counts. The chain joins TRBV5-5 to TRBJ2-7; 7 bases are a match to TRBD1. The CDR3 sequence is 15 residues long. The trim removed 3 bases at V and 0 bases at J, leaving 6 bases unmatched. CDR1 is SGHKS and CDR2 is YYEKEE in the germline V gene (reference sequence). CDR3 protein: CASSYGQAVSYEQYF. As DNA, the CDR3 is TGTGCCAGCAGCTATGGACAGGCCGTCTCCTACGAGCAGTACTTC. Combining the CDR3 with reference TRBV5-5 and TRBJ2-7 gives the whole variable domain DAGVTQSPTHLIKTRGQQVTLRCSPISGHKSVSWYQQVLGQGPQFIFQYYEKEERGRGNFPDRFSARQFPNYSSELNVNALLLGDSALYLCASSYGQAVSYEQYFGPGTRLTVT.

The chain joins TRBV19 to TRBJ1-4; 11 bases align to TRBD1. CDR1 is LNHDA, CDR2 SQIVND, per germline (reference sequence). V trimming: 6 bases; J trimming: 6 bases; junction bases outside the gene matches: 6. The CDR3 is 15 amino acids. CDR3 loop: CASRQPGQGDEKLFF. CDR3 sequence (DNA): TGTGCCAGTAGGCAACCGGGACAGGGGGATGAAAAACTGTTTTTT.

The rearrangement joins TRBV28 to TRBJ1-1; D is unclear. CDR1 MDHEN and CDR2 SYDVKM come from the germline V gene. V was cut by 3 bases and J by 7 bases, with 21 bases left in between. The CDR3 covers 16 residues. As DNA, the CDR3 is TGTGCCAGCAGTTTCCTTACCCGGGTTATGAACGGTGAAGCTTTCTTT. It codes for CASSFLTRVMNGEAFF.

This chain links TRBV5-8 with TRBJ1-1; 10 bases fit TRBD1. The trim removed 4 bases at V and 0 bases at J, leaving 9 bases unmatched. There are 17 residues in the CDR3. CDR1 and CDR2 from the germline V gene are SGHTS and YDEGEE. CDR3 DNA sequence: TGTGCCAGCAGCGCAGACAGGGGGCGGAGGATGAACACTGAAGCTTTCTTT. It is translated as CASSADRGRRMNTEAFF.

The chain carries TRBV6-1 and TRBJ1-5, with 8 bases fitting TRBD1. J gave up 2 bases and V 3 bases, and 3 bases lay outside the gene matches. The CDR3 has 15 residues. Germline CDR1 MNHNS, CDR2 SASEGT. For the CDR3, the DNA is TGTGCCAGCAGTGACGGACAGGGACGCAATCAGCCCCAGCATTTT. Translating it yields CASSDGQGRNQPQHF.

The chain recombines TRBV2 with TRBJ1-1; D is unclear. V lost 3 bases, J lost 1 base, and 9 bases lay in between. Germline V CDR1 and CDR2: SNHLY, FYNNEI. The CDR3 extends over 14 amino acids. CDR3: CASSERETNTEAFF. The CDR3 DNA reads as TGTGCCAGCAGTGAGAGGGAAACGAACACTGAAGCTTTCTTT. Filled out from reference TRBV2 and TRBJ1-1, the complete variable domain reads EPEVTQTPSHQVTQMGQEVILRCVPISNHLYFYWYRQILGQKVEFLVSFYNNEISEKSEIFDDQFSVERPDGSNFTLKIRSTKLEDSAMYFCASSERETNTEAFFGQGTRLTVV.

J is TRBJ2-5 and V is TRBV5-1; 7 nucleotides match TRBD2. Germline trimming cut 0 bases from V and 5 bases from J; bases unmatched to any gene: 10. This CDR3 is 16 amino acids long. CDR1 SGHRS and CDR2 YFSETQ come from the germline V gene. This CDR3 reads CASSLAAGVGGETQYF. In nucleotides, the CDR3 is TGCGCCAGCAGCTTGGCGGCGGGAGTCGGAGGGGAGACCCAGTACTTC.

The chain combines TRBV7-6 with TRBJ1-6; possibly TRBD1 for D (6 bases). V was trimmed by 5 bases and J by 7 bases, leaving 12 bases between them. This CDR3 has 14 amino acids. Germline V gives CDR1 SGHVS, CDR2 FNYEAQ. CDR3 DNA sequence: TGTGCCAGCAGCGGCCTACAGGGAAATTCACCCCTCCACTTT. Translation gives CASSGLQGNSPLHF. Supplemented by reference TRBV7-6 and TRBJ1-6, the full variable domain reads GAGVSQSPRYKVTKRGQDVALRCDPISGHVSLYWYRQALGQGPEFLTYFNYEAQQDKSGLPNDRFSAERPEGSISTLTIQRTEQRDSAMYRCASSGLQGNSPLHFGNGTRLTVT.

The chain uses TRBV5-6 and TRBJ1-5; tentatively, D is TRBD1 (6 bases). V was cut by 3 bases and J by 1 base, with 11 bases left in between. CDR1 is SGHDT, CDR2 YYEEEE, per germline. The CDR3 sequence is 15 residues long. The CDR3 sequence: CASSSWGTSNQPQHF. The DNA for the CDR3 is TGTGCCAGCAGCTCCTGGGGGACAAGCAATCAGCCCCAGCATTTT.

This sequence joins TRBV29-1 and TRBJ2-5; a weak D match, TRBD1 (6 bases). With 8 bases removed from V and 2 bases from J, the gap between germline ends came to 12 bases. The CDR3 has 12 residues. CDR1 SQVTM and CDR2 ANQGSEA come from the germline V gene. DNA of the CDR3: TGCAGCACGAGGGACACGCAAGAGACCCAGTACTTC. Its protein is CSTRDTQETQYF.